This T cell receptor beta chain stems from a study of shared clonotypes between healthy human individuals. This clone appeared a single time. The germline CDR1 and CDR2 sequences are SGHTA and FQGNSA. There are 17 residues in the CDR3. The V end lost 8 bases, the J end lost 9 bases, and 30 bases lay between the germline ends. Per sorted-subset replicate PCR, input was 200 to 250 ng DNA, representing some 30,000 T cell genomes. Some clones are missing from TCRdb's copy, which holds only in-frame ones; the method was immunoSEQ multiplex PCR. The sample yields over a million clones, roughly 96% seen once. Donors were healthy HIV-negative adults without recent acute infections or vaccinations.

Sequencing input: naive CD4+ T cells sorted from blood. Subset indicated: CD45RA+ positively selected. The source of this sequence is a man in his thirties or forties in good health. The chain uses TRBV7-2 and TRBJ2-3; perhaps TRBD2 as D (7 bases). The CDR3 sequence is CASRRELREPGERTQYF. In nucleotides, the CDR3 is TGTGCCAGCCGCCGAGAGTTGCGGGAGCCAGGGGAGAGGACGCAGTATTTT.